This TCR beta chain originates from a study of CD8+ T cells in alopecia areata. Whole-study results and caveats: Relative to normal scalp, lesional scalp, especially alopecia totalis/universalis, showed higher clonality.

CD4+ and CD8+ T cells were sorted from PBMCs stained for CD3, CD4 and CD8. Isolated RNA was reverse transcribed into cDNA used as the sequencing template. Profiled with immunoSEQ multiplex PCR; TCRdb holds only in-frame clones, not every one. This table holds a few hundred thousand clones, approximately 53% found once. As regards this clone: Its antigen is unidentified.

Germline V gives CDR1 MGHDK, CDR2 SYGVNS. V lost 0 bases and J 0 bases, leaving 3 bases between the germline ends. The CDR3 extends over 15 amino acids. This clonotype was sampled from a human donor in good health. Sequenced sample: CD8+ T cells sorted from blood. This chain uses TRBV25-1 with TRBJ2-6, with D unresolved. This CDR3 reads CASSEYVSGANVLTF. CDR3 in DNA: TGTGCCAGCAGTGAATACGTCTCTGGGGCCAACGTCCTGACTTTC. Full variable domain (outside the CDR3, taken from reference TRBV25-1 and TRBJ2-6): EADIYQTPRYLVIGTGKKITLECSQTMGHDKMYWYQQDPGMELHLIHYSYGVNSTEKGDLSSESTVSRIRTEHFPLTLESARPSHTSQYLCASSEYVSGANVLTFGAGSRLTVL.